This T cell receptor (beta chain) was observed in a study of spatial heterogeneity in lung cancer. Stated time point: sample taken at primary tumor resection. The authors sequenced whole RNA from tumor, nontumor lung or frozen PBMC without sorting. MiXCR, run by TCRdb on the 5' RACE reads, gives a single entry per CDR3 protein. The sample yields some 53,000 distinct CDR3 sequences, less than 9% seen once. Study outcomes and limitations: Ubiquitous expanded tumor TCRs were observed in blood more at resection than follow-up.

This clonotype was counted at least ten times. Its cognate antigen is unknown. With 3 bases removed from V and 11 bases from J, the gap between germline ends came to 10 bases. The CDR3 totals 12 residues. Germline assignment: CDR1 SEHNR and CDR2 FQNEAQ (reference sequence). The J gene is TRBJ1-4, the V gene TRBV7-9; D is ambiguous. The source of this sequence is a female donor with early-stage non-small cell lung cancer. Sequenced material: PBMCs, taken at surgery. The CDR3 reads CASSFVVEKLFF. The CDR3 nucleotides read TGTGCCAGCAGCTTCGTGGTTGAGAAACTGTTTTTT.